This TCR beta chain was documented in a study of vaccination effects on CD4 cells after COVID-19. Study summary: The post-vaccine samples were taken, at the median, 72 days after the second dose.

The CDR3 covers 15 residues. Looked up from germline, CDR1 is LGHNA and CDR2 is YSLEER. With 2 bases clipped from V and 3 bases from J, the junction kept 3 bases outside the gene matches. A note on this clone: Its antigen is unidentified.

Clones were sequenced by immunoSEQ multiplex PCR, and TCRdb holds only the in-frame ones, with some missing. The sample has around 53,000 clones, about 70% seen once. Culturing for ten to eleven days preceded CD4+ T cell isolation. Infection dated between March and December 2020, before the Alpha, Beta and Delta variants reached the United States. Either the mRNA-1273 or the BNT162b2 vaccine was given to participants as two doses. The sample here was CD4+ T cells from PBMCs cultured without peptide, taken after COVID-19 vaccination. The J gene is TRBJ2-2, the V gene TRBV4-3; the match to TRBD1 covers 7 bases. The receptor comes from a human donor who had a prior SARS-CoV-2 infection. The CDR3 DNA sequence: TGCGCCAGCAGCCAATCGACAGGGCACACCGGGGAGCTGTTTTTT. Translation: CASSQSTGHTGELFF.